These T cell receptor beta chains were read from a single sample in a study of regulatory T cells in long-lasting Graves disease. TCRdb recomputed calls from the multiplex PCR reads with MiXCR, one row per CDR3 protein. This table has 350,000 to 550,000 distinct CDR3 sequences, 15% appearing once. This same sample was also part of a study on T cells in Graves' hyperthyroidism and ophthalmopathy.

The sequencing here drew on peripheral blood mononuclear cells (PBMCs), taken at new diagnosis, from a patient treated with antithyroid drugs. The receptors here all came from a woman aged 30 to 39 with Graves disease. The conserved cysteine and the conserved F or W are not part of the CDR3 here.

TRBV15 | ATSGGDRPVRTEAF
TRBV4-1 | ASSQVPGSSNQPQH
TRBV7-8 | ASSFRLQSFTGELF
TRBV30 | AWSEEGSTEAF
TRBV29-1 | SVGTSGGSRETQY
TRBV20-1 | SASMLAGGPEDTQY
TRBV19 | ASSYLAGVGAEQF
TRBV5-6 | ASSLLGGLVDSPLH
TRBV6-5 | ASRYLAGSYNEQF
TRBV24-1 | ATSDTDRYYGYT
TRBV2 | ASQLIYSNQPQH
TRBV7-9 | ASSLGFGEGESYEQY
TRBV7-3 | ACSVREKDEQY
TRBV30 | VWLGASGSYNEQF
TRBV29-1 | SVEGGVINTEAF
TRBV29-1 | SVVRLLTDTQY
TRBV27 | ASSLSLHSGYT
TRBV30 | AWSSGLATDTQY
TRBV29-1 | SVGTGSSYNEQF
TRBV11-2 | ASSLVPFRVTGELF
TRBV18 | ASSGTGGSQPQH
TRBV5-1 | ASSLERESRWNEQF
TRBV6-2/TRBV6-3 | ASRGLAGVDEQF
TRBV2 | ASTPDGQGAGYT
TRBV20-1 | STSGSKPTQY
TRBV19 | ASSIARNSYNEQF
TRBV18 | ASSPGEETQY